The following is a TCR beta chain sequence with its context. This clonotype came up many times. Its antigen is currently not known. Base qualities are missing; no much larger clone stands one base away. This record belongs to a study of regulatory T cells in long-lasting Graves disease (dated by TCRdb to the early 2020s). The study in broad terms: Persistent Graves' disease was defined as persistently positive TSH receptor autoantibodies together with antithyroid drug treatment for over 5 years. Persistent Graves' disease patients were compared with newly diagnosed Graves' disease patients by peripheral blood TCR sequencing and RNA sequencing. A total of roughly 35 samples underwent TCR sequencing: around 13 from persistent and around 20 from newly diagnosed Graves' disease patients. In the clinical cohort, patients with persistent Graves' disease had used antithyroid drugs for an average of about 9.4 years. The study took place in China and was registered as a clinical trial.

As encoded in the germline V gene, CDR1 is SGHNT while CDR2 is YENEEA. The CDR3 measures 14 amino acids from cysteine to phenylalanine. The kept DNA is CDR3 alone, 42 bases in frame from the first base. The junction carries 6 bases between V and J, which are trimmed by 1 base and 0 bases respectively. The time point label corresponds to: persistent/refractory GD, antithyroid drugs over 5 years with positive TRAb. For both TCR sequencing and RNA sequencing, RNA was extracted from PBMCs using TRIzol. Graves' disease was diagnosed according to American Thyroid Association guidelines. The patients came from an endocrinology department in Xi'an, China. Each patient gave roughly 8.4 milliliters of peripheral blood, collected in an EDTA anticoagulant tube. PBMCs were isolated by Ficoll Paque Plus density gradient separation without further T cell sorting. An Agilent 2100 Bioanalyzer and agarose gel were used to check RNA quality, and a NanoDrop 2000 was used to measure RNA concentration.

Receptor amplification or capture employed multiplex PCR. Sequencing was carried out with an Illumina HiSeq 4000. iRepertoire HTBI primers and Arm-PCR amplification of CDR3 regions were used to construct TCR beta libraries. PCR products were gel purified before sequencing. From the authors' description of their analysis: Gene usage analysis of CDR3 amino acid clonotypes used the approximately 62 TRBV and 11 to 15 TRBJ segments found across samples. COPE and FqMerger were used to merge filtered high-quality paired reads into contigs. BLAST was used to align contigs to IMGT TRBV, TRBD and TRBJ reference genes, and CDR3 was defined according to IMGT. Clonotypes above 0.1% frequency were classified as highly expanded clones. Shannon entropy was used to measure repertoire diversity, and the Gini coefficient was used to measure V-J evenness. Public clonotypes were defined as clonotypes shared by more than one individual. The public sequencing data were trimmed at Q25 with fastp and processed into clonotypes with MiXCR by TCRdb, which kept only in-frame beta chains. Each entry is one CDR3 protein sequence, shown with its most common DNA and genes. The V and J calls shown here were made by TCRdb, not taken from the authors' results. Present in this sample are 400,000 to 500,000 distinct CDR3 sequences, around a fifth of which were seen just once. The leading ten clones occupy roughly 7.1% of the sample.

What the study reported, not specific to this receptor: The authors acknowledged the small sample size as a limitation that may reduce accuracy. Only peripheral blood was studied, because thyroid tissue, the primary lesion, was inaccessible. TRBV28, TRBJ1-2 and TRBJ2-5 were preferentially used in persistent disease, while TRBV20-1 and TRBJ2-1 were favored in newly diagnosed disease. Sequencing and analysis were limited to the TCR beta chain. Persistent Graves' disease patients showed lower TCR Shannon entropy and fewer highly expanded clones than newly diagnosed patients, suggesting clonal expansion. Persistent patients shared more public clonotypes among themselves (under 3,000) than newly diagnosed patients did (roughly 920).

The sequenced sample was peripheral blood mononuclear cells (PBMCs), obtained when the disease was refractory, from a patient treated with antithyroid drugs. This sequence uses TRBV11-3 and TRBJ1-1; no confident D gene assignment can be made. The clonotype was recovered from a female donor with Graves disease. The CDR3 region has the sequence CASSLASVNTEAFF. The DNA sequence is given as TGTGCCAGCAGCTTAGCGTCCGTGAACACTGAAGCTTTCTTT.